Shown below are 20 T cell receptor beta chains from a single sample sequenced in a study of blood T cells in healthy people across ages. Next came a second PCR, run for about 7 to 12 cycles, which used a sample-barcoded 5' primer along with a J-beta primer mix. From the 5' RACE reads, TCRdb called clonotypes with MiXCR, one entry per CDR3 protein. This repertoire shows about 1.5 million distinct CDR3 sequences, 40% to 45% found once; its top ten account for about 4%. Sequenced sample: blood. All receptors derive from a woman younger than 35 in good health.

The chain is built from TRBV29-1 and TRBJ1-2; no definite D call. Germline V lookup: CDR1 SQVTM, CDR2 ANQGSEA. Trimming took off 4 bases at V and 3 bases at J, with 15 bases between the two ends. The CDR3 extends over 14 amino acids. The CDR3 DNA reads as TGCAGCGTTGGTCCCATGCCCCGGGACTATGGCTACACCTTC. Translation gives CSVGPMPRDYGYTF.

The chain joins TRBV6-5 to TRBJ2-3, with 9 bases matching TRBD2. The germline V gene encodes CDR1 MNHEY and CDR2 SVGAGI. The CDR3 is made up of 14 amino acids. After removal of 6 bases from V and 2 bases from J, the junction contained 3 bases not matched to a gene. CDR3 loop: CASRTSGLTDTQYF. CDR3 coding DNA: TGTGCCAGCAGGACTAGCGGACTCACAGATACGCAGTATTTT.

This chain connects TRBV25-1 to TRBJ2-7; weak D call: TRBD2 (6 bases). Germline V gene data show CDR1 as MGHDK and CDR2 as SYGVNS. The CDR3 sequence is 13 residues long. Trimming cost V 6 bases and J 2 bases, with 11 bases left between them. CDR3 in amino acids: CASSGTVAYEQYF. CDR3 DNA: TGTGCCAGCAGCGGGACTGTAGCCTACGAGCAGTACTTC.

The chain joins TRBV15 to TRBJ2-5, with D perhaps matching TRBD1 (6 bases). Germline assignment: CDR1 LNHNV and CDR2 YYDKDF (reference sequence). Trimming shortened V by 1 base and J by 11 bases, and 20 bases separated the two germline ends. The CDR3 has 15 residues. CDR3 sequence reads: CATSRVTGKGNEQYF. The CDR3, as DNA: TGTGCCACCAGCAGAGTAACAGGGAAGGGGAATGAGCAGTACTTC.

In its sample, this clonotype was seen a few times. V is TRBV12-3 or TRBV12-4 and J is TRBJ1-5, with 7 bases fitting TRBD1. Trimming at V came to 7 bases and at J to 3 bases, leaving 6 bases not matched to a gene. The CDR3 is 14 residues long. In nucleotides, the CDR3 is TGTGCCAGCAACCCAGGGGGTATCAATCAGCCCCAGCATTTT. This encodes CASNPGGINQPQHF.

This clonotype was detected only a few times. The V gene is TRBV7-2, the J gene TRBJ1-1; 7 nucleotides align to TRBD1. The CDR3 runs 18 residues. The V gene end was trimmed by 4 bases and the J gene end by 1 base; junction bases not matched to a gene: 15. Germline-derived CDR1 and CDR2 are SGHTA and FQGNSA. For the CDR3, the DNA is TGTGCCAGCAGCTACCCCTCCCGGGCACAGGGGAGGAACACTGAAGCTTTCTTT. Protein: CASSYPSRAQGRNTEAFF. Together with reference TRBV7-2 and TRBJ1-1, the CDR3 gives the full variable domain: GAGVSQSPSNKVTEKGKDVELRCDPISGHTALYWYRQSLGQGLEFLIYFQGNSAPDKSGLPSDRFSAERTGGSVSTLTIQRTQQEDSAVYLCASSYPSRAQGRNTEAFFGQGTRLTVV.

The chain links TRBV29-1 to TRBJ1-1; D might be TRBD1 (5 bases). Per the germline V gene, CDR1 is SQVTM and CDR2 is ANQGSEA. The CDR3 is made up of 11 amino acids. V was shortened by 7 bases and J by 1 base, with 7 bases between the two germline ends. The DNA for the CDR3 is TGCAGCGGGAGGGGGAACACTGAAGCTTTCTTT. This codes for CSGRGNTEAFF.

The chain carries TRBV27 and TRBJ1-2; D may be TRBD1 (5 bases). Per germline, CDR1 MNHEY and CDR2 SMNVEV (reference sequence). The length of the CDR3 is 13 residues. V lost 8 bases and J 8 bases, leaving 18 bases between the germline ends. The CDR3: CASGRDRLLGYTF. The CDR3 nucleotides read TGTGCCAGCGGTCGGGACCGTCTATTAGGCTACACCTTC.

The V and J genes are TRBV5-1 and TRBJ1-2; D possibly corresponds to TRBD1 (5 bases). The CDR3 runs 14 residues. The germline CDR1 and CDR2 sequences are SGHRS and YFSETQ. The ends were cut back, 4 bases at V and 3 bases at J, with 13 bases in the middle. The CDR3 DNA reads TGCGCCAGCAGCCTAGACAGTACGGACTATGGCTACACCTTC. Translated: CASSLDSTDYGYTF.

The V gene is TRBV6-2 or TRBV6-3, the J gene TRBJ2-2; 8 nucleotides match TRBD1. The length of the CDR3 is 18 residues. Germline-derived CDR1 and CDR2 are MNHEY and SVGEGT. The ends lost 3 bases at V and 0 bases at J; junction bases unmatched: 9. CDR3 bases: TGTGCCAGCAGTTATCCGGACAGGGTTGCATCGAACACCGGGGAGCTGTTTTTT. Translation: CASSYPDRVASNTGELFF.

The chain combines TRBV19 with TRBJ2-7, with unresolved D. The CDR3 spans 16 residues. Germline-derived CDR1 and CDR2 are LNHDA and SQIVND (reference sequence). Trimming took 0 bases from V and 0 from J, leaving 12 bases between them. The CDR3 sequence is CASSIDRSHSSYEQYF. The CDR3 nucleotides read TGTGCCAGTAGTATAGATCGGTCACACAGCTCCTACGAGCAGTACTTC.

The V call is TRBV6-2 or TRBV6-3, the J call TRBJ2-3, with 9 bases lining up with TRBD1. With V trimmed by 5 bases and J by 2 bases, 14 bases remained unmatched. CDR1 is MNHEY, CDR2 SVGEGT, per germline. CDR3 length: 18 amino acids. Here the CDR3 reads CASSPLLHRGRATDTQYF. DNA of the CDR3: TGTGCCAGCAGTCCACTCCTTCACAGGGGGCGCGCCACAGATACGCAGTATTTT.

This chain connects TRBV7-6 to TRBJ2-7; either TRBD1 or TRBD2 may supply D (5 bases each). Germline loops: CDR1 SGHVS, CDR2 FNYEAQ. The CDR3 runs 14 residues. V lost 8 bases and J lost 0, with 14 bases in between. The CDR3 loop is CASLAGTGSYEQYF. The DNA for the CDR3 is TGTGCCAGCCTTGCCGGGACGGGCTCCTACGAGCAGTACTTC. The variable domain in full, completed from reference TRBV7-6 and TRBJ2-7, reads GAGVSQSPRYKVTKRGQDVALRCDPISGHVSLYWYRQALGQGPEFLTYFNYEAQQDKSGLPNDRFSAERPEGSISTLTIQRTEQRDSAMYRCASLAGTGSYEQYFGPGTRLTVT.

This clonotype was detected only a few times. V is TRBV5-1 and J is TRBJ2-3; 14 positions match TRBD2. Germline V CDR1 and CDR2: SGHRS, YFSETQ. The CDR3 covers 17 residues. J was trimmed by 5 bases and V by 2 bases; bases with no gene match: 7. The CDR3 DNA is TGCGCCAGCAGCTTTATGACTAGCGGGAGGGCCATAGATACGCAGTATTTT. Its protein is CASSFMTSGRAIDTQYF.

This chain links TRBV29-1 with TRBJ2-5, with TRBD1 matching 9 bases. The J segment lost 4 bases and the V segment lost 6 bases, leaving 6 bases of the junction unmatched. CDR3 length equals 13 residues. In germline, CDR1 is SQVTM, CDR2 ANQGSEA. CDR3 sequence reads: CSVDQQGAETQYF. For the CDR3, the DNA is TGCAGCGTGGATCAACAGGGGGCAGAGACCCAGTACTTC. The variable domain in full, with the rest retrieved from reference TRBV29-1 and TRBJ2-5, is SAVISQKPSRDICQRGTSLTIQCQVDSQVTMMFWYRQQPGQSLTLIATANQGSEATYESGFVIDKFPISRPNLTFSTLTVSNMSPEDSSIYLCSVDQQGAETQYFGPGTRLLVL.

A word on this clonotype: This may come from a read error, since a much larger clone is one base off. The chain combines TRBV28 with TRBJ2-1, with D hard to call. The CDR3 is 13 residues long. CDR1 and CDR2 (germline): MDHEN, SYDVKM. CDR3 sequence reads: CVSSPDSDNEQFF. The CDR3 nucleotides are TGTGTCAGCAGCCCTGATTCCGACAATGAGCAGTTCTTC.

The chain has TRBV7-2 and TRBJ1-1; no clear D gene. This CDR3 region has 17 residues. The germline V and J ends were trimmed by 1 base and 4 bases, with 19 bases remaining between them. The germline V gene has CDR1 SGHTA and CDR2 FQGNSA. CDR3 DNA sequence: TGTGCCAGCAGCTTAGAGGTCCTCGCTTACTCCCCCACTGAAGCTTTCTTT. It specifies CASSLEVLAYSPTEAFF.

In this sample, this clonotype turned up a few times. The genes are TRBV4-3 and TRBJ2-7, with 11 bases identical to TRBD2. The J segment lost 0 bases and the V segment lost 3 bases, leaving 4 bases of the junction unmatched. Germline V gene data show CDR1 as LGHNA and CDR2 as YSLEER. The CDR3 covers 16 residues. The CDR3 sequence: CASSQQTSGTSYEQYF. CDR3 coding DNA: TGCGCCAGCAGCCAGCAGACTAGCGGGACCTCCTACGAGCAGTACTTC.

The chain couples TRBV13 to TRBJ2-1; D is ambiguous. The germline CDR1 and CDR2 sequences are PRHDT and FYEKMQ (reference sequence). This CDR3 region has 15 residues. V was shortened by 5 bases and J by 7 bases, with 18 bases between the two germline ends. The CDR3 spells CASSLSRPIANEQFF. The CDR3 DNA is TGTGCCAGCAGCCTTTCGCGTCCTATAGCAAATGAGCAGTTCTTC.

The chain is built from TRBV19 and TRBJ1-2, with 12 bases fitting TRBD1. Germline CDR1 LNHDA, CDR2 SQIVND (reference sequence). The trim removed 6 bases at V and 3 bases at J, leaving 8 bases unmatched. The CDR3 totals 16 residues. CDR3 loop: CASRPPGTGGDYGYTF. The CDR3 nucleotides read TGTGCCAGTAGGCCCCCCGGGACAGGGGGCGACTATGGCTACACCTTC.